This T cell receptor (beta chain) is from a study of blood T cells in healthy people across ages. Overall study findings and caveats: The percentage of naive T cells correlated strongly with TCR beta diversity.

As for this clonotype: The antigen remains unidentified.

A sample-barcoded 5' primer and a J-beta primer mix were used in a second PCR of roughly 7 to 11 cycles. Via MiXCR, TCRdb re-called the 5' RACE reads, giving one row per CDR3 protein. The data contain about 800,000 distinct CDR3 sequences, 20% to 25% of them singletons. These same records also appear under a second study, on T cells of mothers and their children.

The sample taken for sequencing was blood. The sequence was obtained from a boy between 10 and 17 years old in good health.

CDR3 sequence reads: CASSPRLAGETYEQYF. The CDR3 bases are TGTGCCAGCAGCCCACGACTAGCGGGCGAAACCTACGAGCAGTACTTC. The V call is TRBV3-1, the J call TRBJ2-7; 10 bases match TRBD2. Germline V lookup: CDR1 LGHDT, CDR2 YNNKEL (reference sequence). V gave up 4 bases and J gave up 2 bases; unmatched junction bases: 8. The length of the CDR3 is 16 residues.